This is a list of T cell receptor beta chains from one sample in a study of T-cell memory formation after mild COVID-19. TCRdb ran MiXCR on the 5' RACE reads and lists one entry per CDR3 protein. This table has hundreds of thousands of distinct CDR3 sequences, 28% appearing once. The specimen was PBMCs or a T cell subset sorted from them (not recorded which). These receptor sequences come from an adult woman who had mild COVID-19 (a few samples of this study predate the infection). Cell type and time point are not known. Each CDR3 is given with its conserved first and last residue. Each record gives: D gene, V gene, J gene, clone size, CDR3 protein, CDR3 DNA. A D gene is named only where the DNA matches it firmly. A clone size is listed for some rows: how often the clone was seen (once, few, many), or a class if it is expanded.

-,TRBV2,TRBJ2-7,few,CASKLGSTDYEQYF,TGTGCCAGCAAGTTAGGATCGACGGACTACGAGCAGTACTTC
TRBD1,TRBV24-1,TRBJ2-7,-,CATSGLDRDEQYF,TGTGCCACCAGTGGCTTGGACAGGGACGAGCAGTACTTC
TRBD2,TRBV23-1,TRBJ2-1,-,CASRQNSGGAYNEQFF,TGCGCCAGCAGACAGAACAGCGGGGGGGCATACAATGAGCAGTTCTTC
-,TRBV6-6,TRBJ1-2,few,CASSYSTWDYGYTF,TGTGCCAGCAGTTACTCGACCTGGGACTATGGCTACACCTTC
TRBD2,TRBV12-3/TRBV12-4,TRBJ2-1,-,CASSFIIPGTSGGANEQFF,TGTGCCAGCAGTTTCATTATCCCGGGGACTAGCGGGGGGGCCAATGAGCAGTTCTTC
TRBD1,TRBV7-9,TRBJ1-2,few,CASSARDSYGYTF,TGTGCCAGCAGCGCCAGGGACAGTTATGGCTACACCTTC
-,TRBV15,TRBJ2-7,few,CATSRAGGSSYEQYF,TGTGCCACCAGCAGAGCTGGGGGGAGCTCCTACGAGCAGTACTTC
-,TRBV7-8,TRBJ2-7,-,CASSSRYSSYEQYF,TGTGCCAGCAGCTCACGGTACAGCTCCTACGAGCAGTACTTC
-,TRBV12-3/TRBV12-4,TRBJ1-5,once,CASGSADNQPQHF,TGTGCCAGCGGATCAGCCGACAATCAGCCCCAGCATTTT
TRBD2,TRBV4-1,TRBJ2-7,few,CASSQDELAASYEQYF,TGCGCCAGCAGCCAAGATGAACTAGCGGCCTCCTACGAGCAGTACTTC
-,TRBV4-2,TRBJ2-6,few,CASSLPNSGSDLSGANVLTF,TGTGCCAGCAGTCTTCCGAACAGCGGGTCCGACCTCTCTGGGGCCAACGTCCTGACTTTC
TRBD1,TRBV4-2,TRBJ2-7,few,CASSQGTGYEQYF,TGTGCCAGCAGCCAAGGGACAGGGTACGAGCAGTACTTC
TRBD2,TRBV4-1,TRBJ2-1,-,CASSQVAGTSGYNEQFF,TGCGCCAGCAGCCAAGTAGCCGGGACTAGCGGGTACAATGAGCAGTTCTTC